Presented here are 26 T cell receptor beta chains from one specimen sequenced in a study of control samples from healthy donors and cancer patients. The table came from immunoSEQ multiplex PCR; TCRdb's copy has only in-frame clones and leaves some out. Of 130,000 to 150,000 clones in the sample, 85% to 95% are singletons; the top ten hold 14%. Source material: PBMCs. The receptors were sampled from a man aged 60 to 69 with colorectal cancer.

The chain is built from TRBV10-3 and TRBJ2-1; no reliable D call. There are 12 residues in the CDR3. CDR1 is ENHRY and CDR2 is SYGVKD in the germline V gene. V was clipped by 7 bases and J by 8 bases, with 12 bases between them. The CDR3 here is CAIKDRSDEQFF. The DNA for the CDR3 is TGTGCCATCAAGGATAGGTCCGATGAGCAGTTCTTC.

V gene TRBV7-8 combines with J gene TRBJ1-6, with 9 bases that match TRBD1. Germline V gene sequence: CDR1 SGHVS, CDR2 FQNEAQ. CDR3 length: 15 residues. The J segment lost 8 bases and the V segment lost 1 base, leaving 3 bases of the junction unmatched. The CDR3 region has the DNA TGTGCCAGCAGCTTAGGGAGGACAGGGGATTCACCCCTCCACTTT. Protein product: CASSLGRTGDSPLHF.

This chain joins TRBV5-1 and TRBJ2-5; TRBD1 agrees at 7 bases. V lost 4 bases and J lost 5; bases outside the gene matches: 8. The CDR3 consists of 14 residues. The germline CDR1 and CDR2 sequences are SGHRS and YFSETQ. As DNA, the CDR3 is TGCGCCAGCAGCCCAGACCCCAGGGGGGAGACCCAGTACTTC. Translation: CASSPDPRGETQYF.

This sequence joins TRBV4-1 and TRBJ1-1; D not certain. There are 16 residues in the CDR3. Germline V gene sequence: CDR1 MGHRA, CDR2 YSYEKL. V gave up 1 base and J gave up 1 base, with 13 bases separating them. The DNA for the CDR3 is TGCGCCAGCAGCCAAGCACAAGGGTATGGGAACACTGAAGCTTTCTTT. Protein product: CASSQAQGYGNTEAFF.

The chain combines TRBV9 with TRBJ2-5; TRBD1 agrees at 7 bases. Germline CDR1 reads SGDLS; CDR2 reads YYNGEE. The CDR3 contains 15 residues. V shed 1 base and J 2 bases; nucleotides not matched to a gene: 5. CDR3 bases: TGTGCCAGCAGCGTAAGCCCGGGACAGCAAGAGACCCAGTACTTC. This gives the protein CASSVSPGQQETQYF.

As regards this clone: Other DNA sequences from this sample encode an identical CDR3 as well. The gene calls are TRBV6-5 and TRBJ2-5, with 13 bases lining up with TRBD2. Germline V CDR1 and CDR2: MNHEY, SVGAGI. CDR3 length: 15 residues. The J segment lost 4 bases and the V segment lost 7 bases, leaving 6 bases of the junction unmatched. CDR3: CASTRLAGGGETQYF. In DNA, the CDR3 is TGTGCCAGCACCAGACTAGCGGGGGGTGGAGAGACCCAGTACTTC.

V is TRBV6-5 and J is TRBJ1-3; D uncertain. Trimming shortened V by 11 bases and J by 1 base, and 12 bases separated the two germline ends. The CDR3 totals 13 residues. Germline V gene lookup returns CDR1 MNHEY and CDR2 SVGAGI. The CDR3: CAPPWASGNTIYF. The CDR3 coding sequence is TGTGCCCCCCCGTGGGCGTCTGGAAACACCATATATTTT.

The chain employs TRBV19 and TRBJ2-7; 13 bases match TRBD2. The CDR3 has 14 amino acids. V shed 7 bases and J 5 bases; nucleotides not matched to a gene: 5. Germline CDR1 and CDR2: LNHDA and SQIVND (reference sequence). CDR3 sequence (DNA): TGTGCCAGTACGAGGACTAGCGGGGGAAACGAGCAGTACTTC. Translated: CASTRTSGGNEQYF.

V gene TRBV5-4 combines with J gene TRBJ1-6; D is possibly TRBD1 (6 bases). The V gene lost 10 bases and the J gene lost 6 bases, with 17 bases spanning the gap. The V gene's germline CDR1 is SGHNT and CDR2 YYREEE (reference sequence). The CDR3 has 14 residues. For the CDR3, the DNA is TGTGCCGGCACTTCAGGGGATGCTAATTCACCCCTCCACTTT. It translates to CAGTSGDANSPLHF.

The rearrangement links TRBV7-9 to TRBJ1-2; 8 bases line up with TRBD1. Trimming took 3 bases from V and 8 from J; bases not matched to a gene: 8. Germline CDR1 SEHNR, CDR2 FQNEAQ (reference sequence). The CDR3 has 14 residues. CDR3 region: CASSLGQQGEGYTF. The CDR3 DNA sequence: TGTGCCAGCAGCTTGGGTCAACAGGGGGAGGGCTACACCTTC.

The chain uses TRBV7-8 and TRBJ2-7, with 9 bases that match TRBD2. The CDR3 extends over 15 amino acids. Germline lookup yields CDR1 SGHVS and CDR2 FQNEAQ. V lost 3 bases to trimming and J lost 0 bases; unmatched junction nucleotides: 3. Written as DNA, the CDR3 is TGTGCCAGCAGCTTTAGCGGGGGAAGCTCCTACGAGCAGTACTTC. Its translation: CASSFSGGSSYEQYF.

The gene calls are TRBV3-1 (or the pseudogene TRBV3-2) and TRBJ2-7; D is possibly TRBD2 (6 bases). The V end was cut by 3 bases, the J end by 5 bases, with 17 bases between. The CDR3 length is 15 residues. Germline V gives CDR1 LGHDT, CDR2 YNNKEL (reference sequence). CDR3 sequence: CASSQRDSSRDEQYF. CDR3 coding DNA: TGTGCCAGCAGCCAGCGGGACTCAAGTCGGGACGAGCAGTACTTC.

The rearrangement links TRBV11-3 to TRBJ2-1, with D possibly TRBD2 on 5 matching bases. Germline loops: CDR1 SGHNT, CDR2 YENEEA. Trimming cost V 0 bases and J 9 bases, with 12 bases left between them. The length of the CDR3 is 14 residues. The DNA for the CDR3 is TGTGCCAGCAGCTTAGAGGCTAGCAGGAGTGAGCAGTTCTTC. Protein product: CASSLEASRSEQFF.

The chain has TRBV6-5 and TRBJ1-6; 10 bases line up with TRBD1. CDR3 length: 15 amino acids. The V gene end was trimmed by 2 bases and the J gene end by 12 bases; junction bases not matched to a gene: 7. From germline, CDR1 is MNHEY and CDR2 SVGAGI. DNA of the CDR3: TGTGCCAGCAGTTACCGGGACAGGGGAATTCAACCCCTCCACTTT. It is translated as CASSYRDRGIQPLHF.

The J gene is TRBJ1-6, the V gene TRBV6-5; no clear D gene. Per germline, CDR1 MNHEY and CDR2 SVGAGI. V was trimmed by 7 bases and J by 2 bases, leaving 6 bases between them. The length of the CDR3 is 13 residues. Written as DNA, the CDR3 is TGTGCCAGCACAAGGGCCTATAATTCACCCCTCCACTTT. This codes for CASTRAYNSPLHF.

This chain joins TRBV5-4 and TRBJ2-3; the D is unclear. The length of the CDR3 is 16 residues. Germline CDR1 is SGHNT and CDR2 is YYREEE (reference sequence). V was clipped by 0 bases and J by 2 bases, with 13 bases between them. The CDR3 nucleotides read TGTGCCAGCAGCTTGGGGGCTAGTGATGACACAGATACGCAGTATTTT. The encoded protein is CASSLGASDDTDTQYF. The complete variable domain, with remaining parts taken from reference TRBV5-4 and TRBJ2-3, reads ETGVTQSPTHLIKTRGQQVTLRCSSQSGHNTVSWYQQALGQGPQFIFQYYREEENGRGNFPPRFSGLQFPNYSSELNVNALELDDSALYLCASSLGASDDTDTQYFGPGTRLTVL.

The chain links TRBV10-2 to TRBJ1-5; D not resolved. V lost 4 bases and J 4 bases, leaving 8 bases between the germline ends. Per germline, CDR1 WSHSY and CDR2 SAAADI. The CDR3 is 13 amino acids. CDR3 residues: CASSAQTNQPQHF. The CDR3 region has the DNA TGCGCCAGCAGTGCACAGACTAATCAGCCCCAGCATTTT.

The J gene is TRBJ1-5, the V gene TRBV23-1, with 9 bases aligning to TRBD1. TRBV23-1 is treated as an ORF (open reading frame) with a function not yet certain. CDR3 length: 19 residues. Unmatched junction bases numbered 15, after V lost 1 base and J lost 5 bases. CDR3 protein: CASSQWFFGTGRWYQPQHF. The CDR3 DNA reads as TGCGCCAGCAGTCAATGGTTCTTTGGGACAGGGCGGTGGTATCAGCCCCAGCATTTT.

V gene TRBV5-1 combines with J gene TRBJ2-1; 10 bases agree with TRBD2. CDR1 and CDR2 from the germline V gene are SGHRS and YFSETQ. With 0 bases clipped from V and 8 bases from J, the junction kept 5 bases outside the gene matches. The CDR3 consists of 15 residues. This chain's CDR3 is CASSLVSGGRDEQFF. The CDR3, as DNA: TGCGCCAGCAGCTTGGTTAGCGGGGGGAGGGATGAGCAGTTCTTC.

This chain connects TRBV11-2 to TRBJ1-1, with D uncertain. Germline CDR1 and CDR2: SGHAT and FQNNGV. Trimming stripped 5 bases from V and 0 bases from J, with 10 bases between. This CDR3 spans 14 amino acids. The CDR3 sequence is CASSPLAMNTEAFF. The CDR3 DNA reads TGTGCCAGCAGCCCGCTGGCAATGAACACTGAAGCTTTCTTT.

The chain uses TRBV6-5 and TRBJ2-1; no clear D. V was clipped by 7 bases and J by 4 bases, with 8 bases between them. CDR1 and CDR2 from the germline V gene are MNHEY and SVGAGI. The CDR3 is made up of 12 amino acids. CDR3 loop: CASNKGYNEQFF. The CDR3 DNA reads TGTGCCAGCAACAAAGGGTACAATGAGCAGTTCTTC.

J is TRBJ2-3 and V is TRBV4-1, with D possibly being TRBD1 (5 bases). Germline values: CDR1 MGHRA, CDR2 YSYEKL. The CDR3 runs to 12 residues. The germline V and J ends were trimmed by 2 bases and 9 bases, with 9 bases remaining between them. As DNA, the CDR3 is TGCGCCAGCAGCCAATTTGGGGCCACGCAGTATTTT. Protein product: CASSQFGATQYF.

This clone was recorded once. The V gene is TRBV4-1, the J gene TRBJ2-3, with 7 bases identical to TRBD2. CDR3 length: 13 residues. V trimming: 4 bases; J trimming: 6 bases; junction bases outside the gene matches: 4. Germline-derived CDR1 and CDR2 are MGHRA and YSYEKL. CDR3 DNA: TGCGCCAGCAGCCCAAGGGAGGGGGATACGCAGTATTTT. It translates to CASSPREGDTQYF.

V usage is TRBV27 and J usage is TRBJ2-3; 8 bases line up with TRBD2. CDR1 and CDR2 (germline): MNHEY, SMNVEV (reference sequence). V shed 7 bases and J 0 bases; nucleotides not matched to a gene: 15. The CDR3 is 18 residues long. CDR3 DNA sequence: TGTGCCAGCAATCCGGACTATGGCGGGGGGCATAGCACAGATACGCAGTATTTT. This codes for CASNPDYGGGHSTDTQYF.

CDR3 DNA sequence: TGTGCCAGCAGTCCGCGATTGGACGAGCAGTACTTC. This encodes CASSPRLDEQYF. This chain uses TRBV12-3 or TRBV12-4 with TRBJ2-7; D gene ambiguous. V was trimmed by 5 bases and J by 5 bases, leaving 10 bases between them. CDR3 length: 12 amino acids.

CDR3 nucleotides: TGTGCCAGTAGTGCCGTGAGGGGGCTTGGGGAGACCCAGTACTTC. Protein product: CASSAVRGLGETQYF. The V call is TRBV19, the J call TRBJ2-5; 7 bases line up with TRBD1. This CDR3 spans 15 amino acids. CDR1 and CDR2 (germline): LNHDA, SQIVND (reference sequence). V trimming: 5 bases; J trimming: 5 bases; junction bases outside the gene matches: 11.